What follows are 28 T cell receptor beta chains derived from one specimen sequenced in a study of PD-1 blockade in mismatch repair-deficient tumors. Produced via immunoSEQ multiplex PCR; TCRdb's table is partial and in-frame only. This repertoire shows about 16,000 clones, almost 85% found once; its top ten account for 17%. The material sequenced was PBMCs, taken before pembrolizumab treatment. Receptor source: an adult with mismatch repair-deficient cancer.

The chain has TRBV28 and TRBJ1-1; D unclear. This CDR3 contains 11 residues. Trimming left V 5 bases short and J 0 bases short, with 1 base between. The germline V gene has CDR1 MDHEN and CDR2 SYDVKM. DNA for the CDR3: TGTGCCAGCAGTGTGAACACTGAAGCTTTCTTT. Translated: CASSVNTEAFF.

The chain couples TRBV21-1 to TRBJ1-4. TRBV21-1 is annotated as a pseudogene. This CDR3 is 12 amino acids long. CDR3 nucleotides: TGTGCCAGCAGCAAGCCGGGGAGAAGGGAGGGTTTT. This gives the protein CASSKPGRREGF.

The gene calls are TRBV6-4 and TRBJ2-3; 11 bases map to TRBD2. V gave up 5 bases and J gave up 0 bases; unmatched junction bases: 1. The CDR3 length is 15 residues. Germline CDR1 MRHNA, CDR2 SNTAGT. CDR3 coding DNA: TGTGCCAGCAGTCGGACTAGCGGGAGCACAGATACGCAGTATTTT. This encodes CASSRTSGSTDTQYF.

This sequence joins TRBV2 and TRBJ2-3; 9 nucleotides align to TRBD2. The CDR3 length is 14 residues. CDR1 SNHLY and CDR2 FYNNEI come from the germline V gene. Trimming took 7 bases from V and 4 from J; bases not matched to a gene: 6. CDR3 sequence reads: CASNPSGKSDTQYF. CDR3 DNA sequence: TGTGCCAGCAACCCTAGCGGGAAGTCAGATACGCAGTATTTT.

This sequence joins TRBV19 and TRBJ1-1, with D tentatively TRBD1 (5 bases). The germline V gene encodes CDR1 LNHDA and CDR2 SQIVND (reference sequence). V was trimmed by 3 bases and J by 1 base, leaving 9 bases between them. The CDR3 is 14 residues long. CDR3: CASSMGTKNTEAFF. The CDR3 DNA follows: TGTGCCAGTAGTATGGGGACCAAGAACACTGAAGCTTTCTTT.

This clone was observed a few times. This sequence joins TRBV28 and TRBJ2-7, with TRBD2 as a possible D gene (5 bases). CDR1 is MDHEN and CDR2 is SYDVKM in the germline V gene. V was pared by 7 bases and J by 6 bases, with 16 bases between. The CDR3 is 13 amino acids. CDR3 protein: CASKLEVSGEQYF. The CDR3 nucleotides read TGTGCCAGCAAGTTGGAGGTCAGTGGCGAGCAGTACTTC.

Only a few counts were recorded for this clone. The V gene is TRBV7-9, the J gene TRBJ1-1; TRBD1 matches at 8 bases. V gave up 5 bases and J gave up 3 bases; unmatched junction bases: 5. The germline CDR1 and CDR2 sequences are SEHNR and FQNEAQ (reference sequence). This CDR3 has 14 residues. The CDR3 region is CASSRTGGDTEAFF. DNA of the CDR3: TGTGCCAGCAGCCGAACAGGGGGGGACACTGAAGCTTTCTTT.

The CDR3 region has the DNA TGTGCCAGCACCCTCGGCAGCCCGGTCTCTGGGGCCAACGTCCTGACTTTC. Amino acid sequence: CASTLGSPVSGANVLTF. The rearrangement joins TRBV7-9 to TRBJ2-6; D unclear. The CDR3 runs to 17 residues. From germline, CDR1 is SEHNR and CDR2 FQNEAQ (reference sequence). V was shortened by 7 bases and J by 0 bases, with 16 bases between the two germline ends.

The chain recombines TRBV5-6 with TRBJ1-2; D uncertain. Per the germline V gene, CDR1 is SGHDT and CDR2 is YYEEEE. V dropped 0 bases and J dropped 1 base, with 13 bases sitting between them. CDR3 length: 16 amino acids. The CDR3 spells CASSLATALFNYGYTF. CDR3 coding DNA: TGTGCCAGCAGCTTGGCTACAGCCCTTTTTAACTATGGCTACACCTTC.

Only a few counts were recorded for this clone. The genes are TRBV11-3 and TRBJ2-5; D is uncertain. This CDR3 spans 14 amino acids. Trimming pared 3 bases from V and 4 bases from J, leaving 12 bases between. Germline V gene data show CDR1 as SGHNT and CDR2 as YENEEA. The CDR3 reads CASSLVATSETQYF. The DNA for the CDR3 is TGTGCCAGCAGCTTGGTTGCTACCTCAGAGACCCAGTACTTC.

This chain uses TRBV30 with TRBJ1-1; D may be TRBD1 (5 bases). Germline values: CDR1 GTSNPN, CDR2 SVGIG (reference sequence). The CDR3 totals 13 residues. Trimming took off 4 bases at V and 1 base at J, with 10 bases between the two ends. This CDR3 is CAWTVGTNTEAFF. The CDR3 DNA sequence: TGTGCCTGGACGGTAGGGACGAACACTGAAGCTTTCTTT.

The chain uses TRBV19 and TRBJ2-2; TRBD1 is a possible D gene (5 bases). The CDR3 spans 17 residues. Germline CDR1 reads LNHDA; CDR2 reads SQIVND (reference sequence). V lost 1 base to trimming and J lost 4 bases, with 16 bases between them. The CDR3 loop is CASSIVGAILATGELFF. CDR3 in DNA: TGTGCCAGTAGTATAGTAGGGGCTATTTTGGCCACCGGGGAGCTGTTTTTT.

This chain connects TRBV4-2 to TRBJ2-2; TRBD2 agrees at 7 bases. V dropped 2 bases and J dropped 3; count of bases not matched to a gene: 3. Germline V gene lookup returns CDR1 LGHNA and CDR2 YNFKEQ. The CDR3 is 15 residues long. The CDR3 reads CASSQLGLHTGELFF. CDR3 sequence (DNA): TGTGCCAGCAGCCAATTGGGACTACACACCGGGGAGCTGTTTTTT.

V is TRBV19 and J is TRBJ2-1; D perhaps matches TRBD1 (5 bases). Germline lookup yields CDR1 LNHDA and CDR2 SQIVND (reference sequence). V was cut by 5 bases and J by 8 bases, with 10 bases left in between. This CDR3 region has 12 residues. The CDR3 loop is CASSFKGYEQFF. CDR3 coding DNA: TGTGCCAGTAGTTTCAAGGGGTATGAGCAGTTCTTC.

The genes are TRBV6-5 and TRBJ2-1; D could derive from TRBD1 or TRBD2 (5 bases each). Germline CDR1 and CDR2: MNHEY and SVGAGI. Trimming removed 6 bases at V and 10 bases at J, with 13 bases between. The length of the CDR3 is 12 residues. Here the CDR3 DNA reads TGTGCCAGCAGCGAGCTCGGGGCGGAGCAGTTCTTC. Translating gives CASSELGAEQFF.

The chain employs TRBV30 and TRBJ2-6; D gene ambiguous. The germline V gene encodes CDR1 GTSNPN and CDR2 SVGIG (reference sequence). V lost 0 bases, J lost 3 bases, and 15 bases lay in between. The CDR3 totals 17 residues. The CDR3 is CAWSVGLMGLGANVLTF. CDR3 nucleotides: TGTGCCTGGAGTGTGGGTCTGATGGGTCTTGGGGCCAACGTCCTGACTTTC.

The chain joins TRBV5-6 to TRBJ2-7; the D is unclear. Trimming took off 1 base at V and 5 bases at J, with 10 bases between the two ends. Per germline, CDR1 SGHDT and CDR2 YYEEEE. The CDR3 consists of 13 residues. The CDR3 here is CASSLFGYNEQYF. The CDR3 DNA reads TGTGCCAGCAGCTTGTTTGGGTACAACGAGCAGTACTTC.

The V and J genes are TRBV15 and TRBJ1-1, with TRBD1 identical over 12 bases. This CDR3 has 16 residues. The V gene's germline CDR1 is LNHNV and CDR2 YYDKDF (reference sequence). J gave up 5 bases and V 1 base, and 5 bases lay outside the gene matches. The CDR3 region is CATSRGKGQGATEAFF. CDR3 bases: TGTGCCACCAGCAGAGGGAAGGGACAGGGGGCGACTGAAGCTTTCTTT.

The chain joins TRBV5-8 to TRBJ2-7; TRBD2 might be the D (5 bases). The germline V and J ends were trimmed by 0 bases and 0 bases, with 16 bases remaining between them. The CDR3 contains 17 residues. Germline V gives CDR1 SGHTS, CDR2 YDEGEE. The CDR3 nucleotides are TGTGCCAGCAGCTTGGTGATGGCTAGCCCTAGCTCCTACGAGCAGTACTTC. Its protein product is CASSLVMASPSSYEQYF.

The chain recombines TRBV5-6 with TRBJ2-7; 7 bases are shared with TRBD2. With V trimmed by 3 bases and J by 3 bases, 6 bases remained unmatched. The CDR3 contains 14 residues. Per germline, CDR1 SGHDT and CDR2 YYEEEE. The CDR3 region is CASSSLAVSYEQYF. In DNA, the CDR3 is TGTGCCAGCAGCTCCCTAGCGGTAAGCTACGAGCAGTACTTC.

This chain links TRBV28 with TRBJ2-2; no clear D gene. Germline CDR1 reads MDHEN; CDR2 reads SYDVKM. CDR3 length: 16 amino acids. V was cut by 3 bases and J by 0 bases, with 11 bases left in between. The CDR3 sequence is CASSLESAANTGELFF. The CDR3 nucleotides read TGTGCCAGCAGTTTGGAGAGCGCCGCGAACACCGGGGAGCTGTTTTTT. The full variable domain, rest sourced from reference TRBV28 and TRBJ2-2, is DVKVTQSSRYLVKRTGEKVFLECVQDMDHENMFWYRQDPGLGLRLIYFSYDVKMKEKGDIPEGYSVSREKKERFSLILESASTNQTSMYLCASSLESAANTGELFFGEGSRLTVL.

This sequence joins TRBV4-1 and TRBJ2-2; D gene uncertain. The ends were cut back, 1 base at V and 3 bases at J, with 6 bases in the middle. Germline V gene lookup returns CDR1 MGHRA and CDR2 YSYEKL. CDR3 length: 14 residues. The DNA of the CDR3 is TGCGCCAGCAGCCAAGTCGAGGACACCGGGGAGCTGTTTTTT. Translation gives CASSQVEDTGELFF.

V usage is TRBV30 and J usage is TRBJ2-2; D remains unclear. The CDR3 runs 14 residues. The V and J ends lost 0 bases and 6 bases respectively, with 11 bases between them. Per germline, CDR1 GTSNPN and CDR2 SVGIG (reference sequence). The CDR3 region is CAWSVLPPPGELFF. The DNA of the CDR3 is TGTGCCTGGAGTGTACTACCCCCCCCCGGGGAGCTGTTTTTT.

This clone was recorded only once. The chain uses TRBV5-4 and TRBJ2-7; 9 nucleotides align to TRBD2. Per the germline V gene, CDR1 is SGHNT and CDR2 is YYREEE (reference sequence). The CDR3 is 14 residues long. After removal of 0 bases from V and 7 bases from J, the junction contained 5 bases not matched to a gene. In DNA, the CDR3 is TGTGCCAGCAGCTTGGTAGCGGGAGTTGGTGAGCAGTACTTC. This encodes CASSLVAGVGEQYF.

DNA of the CDR3: TGTGCCAGCAGTTACCCGCCGGGCAATGGAATCAATGAGCAGTTCTTC. Translation: CASSYPPGNGINEQFF. The chain has TRBV6-6 and TRBJ2-1; D gene unclear. From germline, CDR1 is MNHNY and CDR2 SVGAGI (reference sequence). This CDR3 comprises 16 residues. Deletions cut 2 bases from V and 6 bases from J, with 17 bases between.

The rearrangement joins TRBV6-1 to TRBJ2-1; weak D call: TRBD2 (5 bases). CDR3 length: 12 residues. Germline CDR1 MNHNS, CDR2 SASEGT. V shed 6 bases and J shed 6 bases, with 9 bases lying between them. CDR3 DNA: TGTGCCAGCAGCCCAGCGGCCAATGAGCAGTTCTTC. It is translated as CASSPAANEQFF.

The chain combines TRBV5-8 with TRBJ2-6; TRBD2 might be the D (6 bases). This CDR3 is 14 amino acids long. V lost 5 bases and J 1 base, leaving 7 bases between the germline ends. Germline V gene sequence: CDR1 SGHTS, CDR2 YDEGEE. Here the CDR3 DNA reads TGTGCCAGCAGAGGGAGGTCTGGGGCCAACGTCCTGACTTTC. Its translation is CASRGRSGANVLTF.

This chain connects TRBV5-1 to TRBJ1-5, with D uncertain. The V end lost 1 base, the J end lost 3 bases, and 5 bases lay between the germline ends. Germline CDR1 and CDR2: SGHRS and YFSETQ. The length of the CDR3 is 13 residues. The CDR3 DNA sequence: TGCGCCAGCAGCTTGTCCGCCAATCAGCCCCAGCATTTT. Translating gives CASSLSANQPQHF.